This T cell receptor (beta chain) originates from a study of blood T cells in healthy people across ages. It was with a sample-barcoded 5' primer and a J-beta primer mix that a second PCR of roughly 6 to 12 cycles was run. TCRdb recomputed calls from the 5' RACE reads with MiXCR, one row per CDR3 protein. The sample holds some 940,000 distinct CDR3 sequences, roughly 29% seen once. J lost 3 bases, V lost 5 bases, and 7 bases had no gene match. Germline loops: CDR1 KGHDR, CDR2 SFDVKD. The CDR3 covers 15 residues. Researchers isolated at least 6.5 million PBMCs per sample. The sample was also reused in another study, on T cells of mothers and their children. That report adds: All donors were healthy and Caucasian; they were a few mothers and their six children. During the second PCR, the M1S primer introduced sample barcodes along with 2-4 random nucleotides. Related mother-child pairs shared slightly more overlap than unrelated pairs, but the difference was non-significant.

The source is a woman in her forties in good health. The chain uses TRBV24-1 and TRBJ2-3, with 7 bases matching TRBD1. The sequenced sample was blood. CDR3 nucleotides: TGTGCCACCAGTGCCAACTTGGACAGGACAGATACGCAGTATTTT. As protein: CATSANLDRTDTQYF.